A single sample is the source of the 8 T cell receptor beta chains below, sequenced in a study of cytomegalovirus exposure and HLA in healthy donors. PCR employed 60 Vbeta and 13 Jbeta primers. The table came from immunoSEQ multiplex PCR; TCRdb's copy has only in-frame clones and leaves some out. The table has about 130,000 clones, around 81% seen once; the top ten hold around 1.8%. Material: PBMCs. These receptors were obtained from a woman in her fifties or sixties in good health and CMV-seronegative.

J is TRBJ2-7 and V is TRBV11-3; D is unresolved. The CDR3 runs 13 residues. Between the trimmed V and J ends, which lost 5 bases and 3 bases, there was a span of 11 bases. Per the germline V gene, CDR1 is SGHNT and CDR2 is YENEEA. As DNA, the CDR3 is TGTGCCAGCAGCCAAGCGTTCAGCTACGAGCAGTACGTC. Protein product: CASSQAFSYEQYV.

A single count supports this clone. This sequence joins TRBV9 and TRBJ2-7; TRBD2 might be the D (7 bases). The CDR3 has 15 residues. The V and J ends lost 0 bases and 4 bases respectively, with 14 bases between them. Germline lookup yields CDR1 SGDLS and CDR2 YYNGEE. The CDR3 DNA follows: TGTGCCAGCAGCGTAGCCGGACTAGGGGGATACGAGCAGTACTTC. This codes for CASSVAGLGGYEQYF.

The chain recombines TRBV6-1 with TRBJ2-5; 7 positions agree with TRBD1. The CDR3 totals 14 residues. The V gene end was trimmed by 6 bases and the J gene end by 1 base; junction bases not matched to a gene: 5. Germline assignment: CDR1 MNHNS and CDR2 SASEGT. CDR3 in amino acids: CASRQQGTQETQYF. CDR3 sequence (DNA): TGTGCCAGCAGGCAACAGGGGACCCAAGAGACCCAGTACTTC.

V is TRBV5-1 and J is TRBJ1-1; D is uncertain. The V and J ends lost 4 bases and 4 bases respectively, with 14 bases between them. The V gene's germline CDR1 is SGHRS and CDR2 YFSETQ. This CDR3 is 14 amino acids long. This chain's CDR3 is CASSASGKGTEAFF. In DNA form, the CDR3 reads TGCGCCAGCAGCGCCAGCGGCAAGGGCACTGAAGCTTTCTTT.

In this sample, this clone turned up a few times. This chain joins TRBV4-1 and TRBJ1-1; D call uncertain. The CDR3 is 15 amino acids. Trimming took 3 bases from V and 2 from J, leaving 13 bases between them. Looked up from germline, CDR1 is MGHRA and CDR2 is YSYEKL. The CDR3 coding sequence is TGCGCCAGCAGCCAGTTCAATTCCCTAAACACTGAAGCTTTCTTT. Residues: CASSQFNSLNTEAFF.

The genes are TRBV18 and TRBJ2-5, with 11 nucleotides matching TRBD2. With 1 base clipped from V and 6 bases from J, the junction kept 13 bases outside the gene matches. Per the germline V gene, CDR1 is KGHSH and CDR2 is LQKENI. CDR3 length equals 18 residues. CDR3 DNA: TGTGCCAGCTCACCACTGGGCTCAACTAGCGGGAGCCTGCAGACCCAGTACTTC. This gives the protein CASSPLGSTSGSLQTQYF.

The chain couples TRBV27 to TRBJ2-7, with 7 bases lining up with TRBD1. Germline V lookup: CDR1 MNHEY, CDR2 SMNVEV (reference sequence). The ends lost 5 bases at V and 3 bases at J; junction bases unmatched: 4. The CDR3 contains 13 residues. The CDR3 reads CASSPTGRYEQYV. The CDR3 DNA reads TGTGCCAGCAGTCCGACAGGGCGCTACGAGCAGTACGTC.

In this sample, this clone turned up once. The rearrangement joins TRBV7-3 to TRBJ2-3; 9 bases line up with TRBD2. V shed 3 bases, J shed 1 base, and the junction held 2 bases outside the gene matches. This CDR3 is built from 15 residues. In germline, CDR1 is SGHTA, CDR2 FQGTGA. CDR3: CASSFSGSGTDTQYF. CDR3 coding DNA: TGTGCCAGCAGCTTTAGCGGGAGCGGCACAGATACGCAGTATTTT.